The 26 T cell receptor beta chains presented below share a single source sample, sequenced in a study of blood T cells in healthy people across ages. PCR was performed a second time for 7 to 11 cycles using a sample-barcoded 5' primer and a J-beta primer mix. TCRdb called the 5' RACE reads again in MiXCR, with one record for every CDR3 protein. The sample shows fewer than 800,000 distinct CDR3 sequences, approximately 29% of them seen only once. Sequencing used blood. The receptors were gathered from an elderly woman in good health.

J is TRBJ2-1 and V is TRBV5-1, with a possible D match to TRBD2 (6 bases). The CDR3 is made up of 14 amino acids. CDR1 is SGHRS, CDR2 YFSETQ, per germline. V gave up 2 bases and J gave up 7 bases, with 13 bases separating them. In DNA form, the CDR3 reads TGCGCCAGCAGCTTACAAAATGGGGGGAATGAGCAGTTCTTC. It yields the protein CASSLQNGGNEQFF.

In nucleotides, the CDR3 is TGCAGTGCTCACCCCCCCTCCTACGAGCAGTACTTC. Translation gives CSAHPPSYEQYF. The rearrangement joins TRBV20-1 to TRBJ2-7; D is uncertain. Trimming took off 5 bases at V and 0 bases at J, with 8 bases between the two ends. Germline values: CDR1 DFQATT, CDR2 SNEGSKA (reference sequence). The CDR3 is made up of 12 amino acids.

This clonotype was counted a few times. The chain combines TRBV27 with TRBJ1-1; no definite D call. CDR1 is MNHEY and CDR2 is SMNVEV in the germline V gene (reference sequence). The CDR3 has 13 residues. Trimming cost V 3 bases and J 3 bases, with 8 bases left between them. The CDR3 sequence: CASSFQEDTEAFF. The CDR3 region has the DNA TGTGCCAGCAGTTTCCAGGAAGACACTGAAGCTTTCTTT.

This clonotype came up many times. This chain joins TRBV24-1 and TRBJ2-3; 9 bases map to TRBD1. J gave up 0 bases and V 4 bases, and 1 base lay outside the gene matches. The CDR3 has 15 residues. Germline V gene sequence: CDR1 KGHDR, CDR2 SFDVKD. Here the CDR3 reads CATSEQGASTDTQYF. Here the CDR3 DNA reads TGTGCCACCAGTGAACAGGGGGCGAGCACAGATACGCAGTATTTT.

The J gene is TRBJ1-4, the V gene TRBV28; D is possibly TRBD1 (6 bases). V dropped 3 bases and J dropped 7 bases, with 12 bases sitting between them. Germline values: CDR1 MDHEN, CDR2 SYDVKM. The CDR3 totals 14 residues. CDR3 bases: TGTGCCAGCAGTTTTTACGGGGGCGGTGAAAAACTGTTTTTT. Its translation: CASSFYGGGEKLFF.

This clonotype was observed many times. This chain links TRBV7-2 with TRBJ1-5; 7 bases are shared with TRBD1. The CDR3 extends over 13 amino acids. Germline lookup yields CDR1 SGHTA and CDR2 FQGNSA. Unmatched junction bases numbered 5, after V lost 5 bases and J lost 7 bases. CDR3 DNA sequence: TGTGCCAGCAGCATCCGACAGGGACAGCCCCAGCATTTT. Translated: CASSIRQGQPQHF.

V is TRBV7-2 and J is TRBJ1-1; D remains ambiguous. V was cut by 5 bases and J by 7 bases, with 11 bases left in between. CDR3 length: 12 amino acids. The germline V gene has CDR1 SGHTA and CDR2 FQGNSA. CDR3 nucleotides: TGTGCCAGCAGCCTCCGGATTTATGAAGCTTTCTTT. This translates into CASSLRIYEAFF.

This clonotype has only a few counts. The chain employs TRBV20-1 and TRBJ1-2, with D possibly matching TRBD1 (5 bases). This CDR3 has 14 residues. V was shortened by 0 bases and J by 7 bases, with 15 bases between the two germline ends. Germline lookup yields CDR1 DFQATT and CDR2 SNEGSKA (reference sequence). The CDR3, as DNA: TGCAGTGCTAGAGAGTCCGGGGCGGGGGGTGGCTACACCTTC. This translates into CSARESGAGGGYTF.

The count of this clonotype is one. Possible read error: a much larger clone is one base away. The CDR3 nucleotides read TGTGCCAGCGGCGTAGGACAGGGTGGGGCGTATGAGCAGTTCTTC. Encoded protein: CASGVGQGGAYEQFF. The rearrangement uses TRBV9 and TRBJ2-1; 8 nucleotides agree with TRBD1. Per the germline V gene, CDR1 is SGDLS and CDR2 is YYNGEE. The CDR3 extends over 15 amino acids.

This chain links TRBV7-2 with TRBJ2-2; D is possibly TRBD2 (6 bases). V gave up 2 bases and J gave up 1 base, with 8 bases separating them. In germline, CDR1 is SGHTA, CDR2 FQGNSA. The CDR3 runs 15 residues. This chain's CDR3 is CASSLSGENTGELFF. CDR3 nucleotide sequence: TGTGCCAGCAGCTTATCGGGGGAGAACACCGGGGAGCTGTTTTTT.

This clonotype has ten or more counts. In DNA form, the CDR3 reads TGTGCCAGCAGTCGGGGGCGGTCCTATGGCTACACCTTC. It encodes CASSRGRSYGYTF. V is TRBV2 and J is TRBJ1-2, with D tentatively TRBD1 (6 bases). The CDR3 loop spans 13 amino acids. The V gene's germline CDR1 is SNHLY and CDR2 FYNNEI. With 5 bases removed from V and 4 bases from J, the gap between germline ends came to 11 bases.

This clonotype was observed a handful of times. The chain recombines TRBV11-3 with TRBJ2-1, with D unclear. Germline V gene data show CDR1 as SGHNT and CDR2 as YENEEA. The CDR3 contains 12 residues. The V end lost 5 bases, the J end lost 9 bases, and 11 bases lay between the germline ends. CDR3 amino acids: CASSPEGTEQFF. CDR3 DNA: TGTGCCAGCAGCCCAGAAGGTACTGAGCAGTTCTTC. The full variable domain, its missing parts supplied by reference TRBV11-3 and TRBJ2-1, is EAGVVQSPRYKIIEKKQPVAFWCNPISGHNTLYWYLQNLGQGPELLIRYENEEAVDDSQLPKDRFSAERLKGVDSTLKIQPAELGDSAVYLCASSPEGTEQFFGPGTRLTVL.

V is TRBV30 and J is TRBJ2-5, with D hard to call. Between the trimmed V and J ends, which lost 0 bases and 4 bases, there was a span of 21 bases. Germline lookup yields CDR1 GTSNPN and CDR2 SVGIG (reference sequence). The length of the CDR3 is 17 residues. The CDR3 loop is CAWSVPYSIVSRETQYF. CDR3 nucleotides: TGTGCCTGGAGTGTACCTTACTCGATTGTGAGTCGAGAGACCCAGTACTTC.

This clonotype showed up just a few times. The chain carries TRBV12-3 or TRBV12-4 and TRBJ1-2; 7 bases are shared with TRBD1. The CDR3 sequence is 14 residues long. V shed 7 bases, J shed 4 bases, and the junction held 9 bases outside the gene matches. CDR3 sequence reads: CASTRTGRSYGYTF. The CDR3 region has the DNA TGTGCCAGCACTAGGACAGGAAGGAGCTATGGCTACACCTTC.

This clonotype was seen ten or more times. The chain couples TRBV7-8 to TRBJ1-1; weak D call: TRBD1 (5 bases). Trimming pared 1 base from V and 3 bases from J, leaving 12 bases between. The CDR3 contains 15 residues. Germline V gene lookup returns CDR1 SGHVS and CDR2 FQNEAQ. CDR3 nucleotide sequence: TGTGCCAGCAGCTTAGGGATTTTCAGGGACACTGAAGCTTTCTTT. This sequence encodes CASSLGIFRDTEAFF. Full variable domain (remainder filled in from reference TRBV7-8 and TRBJ1-1): GAGVSQSPRYKVAKRGQDVALRCDPISGHVSLFWYQQALGQGPEFLTYFQNEAQLDKSGLPSDRFFAERPEGSVSTLKIQRTQQEDSAVYLCASSLGIFRDTEAFFGQGTRLTVV.

This clonotype showed up many times. The chain has TRBV12-3 or TRBV12-4 and TRBJ1-2; D unclear. V gave up 0 bases and J gave up 8 bases, with 19 bases separating them. CDR3 length: 16 amino acids. The CDR3 is CASSLAATSALGGYTF. In nucleotides, the CDR3 is TGTGCCAGCAGTTTAGCCGCCACGTCCGCCCTGGGGGGCTACACCTTC.

With regard to this clonotype: A read error may explain this, as a much larger clone is one base away. This chain uses TRBV3-1 with TRBJ2-1; D is uncertain. The J call is doubtful: the DNA matches TRBJ2-7 better. This CDR3 is 16 amino acids long. Germline-derived CDR1 and CDR2 are LGHDT and YNNKEL (reference sequence). The CDR3 DNA reads as TGTGCCAGCAGCCAAGGGGTAGACCCCTCCTACAATGAGCAGTACTTC. Translated: CASSQGVDPSYNEQYF.

This clonotype has at least ten counts. V is TRBV4-3 and J is TRBJ2-7; 9 bases agree with TRBD1. Germline V gene lookup returns CDR1 LGHNA and CDR2 YSLEER. This CDR3 has 14 amino acids. V was pared by 1 base and J by 4 bases, with 2 bases of the junction left unmatched. The CDR3 protein is CASSQGDRAYEQYF. The CDR3 DNA sequence: TGCGCCAGCAGCCAAGGGGACAGGGCTTACGAGCAGTACTTC.

This clonotype was seen a few times. This rearrangement joins TRBV19 to TRBJ2-1; D gene ambiguous. V gave up 7 bases and J gave up 5 bases, with 9 bases separating them. Germline CDR1 and CDR2: LNHDA and SQIVND (reference sequence). The CDR3 runs to 12 residues. Here the CDR3 DNA reads TGTGCCAGTATGACTCGCGACAATGAGCAGTTCTTC. Amino acids: CASMTRDNEQFF.

This chain joins TRBV5-1 and TRBJ2-2; 14 bases map to TRBD2. V trimming: 4 bases; J trimming: 6 bases; junction bases outside the gene matches: 11. The germline gives CDR1 SGHRS, CDR2 YFSETQ. The CDR3 has 18 amino acids. CDR3: CASSPVPGLAGVAGELFF. The CDR3 DNA reads as TGCGCCAGCAGCCCGGTCCCGGGACTAGCGGGGGTCGCCGGGGAGCTGTTTTTT.

The chain combines TRBV7-2 with TRBJ1-2; tentative D call: TRBD1 (6 bases). Trimming removed 7 bases from V and 0 bases from J, with 27 bases in between. The CDR3 runs 19 residues. Germline CDR1 SGHTA, CDR2 FQGNSA. CDR3 protein: CASNSVPGQPSWANYGYTF. The CDR3 DNA reads as TGTGCCAGCAACTCCGTCCCAGGACAGCCATCATGGGCTAACTATGGCTACACCTTC.

Many counts were recorded for this clonotype. The V and J genes are TRBV28 and TRBJ2-3; 10 bases agree with TRBD2. Unmatched junction bases numbered 7, after V lost 5 bases and J lost 2 bases. The CDR3 is made up of 16 amino acids. The germline CDR1 and CDR2 sequences are MDHEN and SYDVKM. The CDR3 coding sequence is TGTGCCAGCAGTCAAAGCGGGGGGGCCGACACAGATACGCAGTATTTT. Its translation: CASSQSGGADTDTQYF.

This clonotype was recorded many times. The V call is TRBV12-3 or TRBV12-4, the J call TRBJ1-2; no clear D gene. Trimming took off 2 bases at V and 2 bases at J, with 12 bases between the two ends. The CDR3 is made up of 15 amino acids. This CDR3 reads CASSLMAGTNYGYTF. The CDR3, as DNA: TGTGCCAGCAGTTTAATGGCAGGCACGAACTATGGCTACACCTTC.

Ten or more counts support this clonotype. The rearrangement joins TRBV5-5 to TRBJ2-3; D may be TRBD2 (6 bases). Trimming shortened V by 4 bases and J by 0 bases, and 18 bases separated the two germline ends. This CDR3 is 17 amino acids long. Germline V CDR1 and CDR2: SGHKS, YYEKEE (reference sequence). The chain's CDR3 is CASSEEGWGVSTDTQYF. CDR3 coding DNA: TGTGCCAGCAGCGAGGAGGGATGGGGCGTTAGCACAGATACGCAGTATTTT.

V is TRBV24-1 and J is TRBJ2-7, with D perhaps matching TRBD1 or TRBD2 (5 bases each). The germline gives CDR1 KGHDR, CDR2 SFDVKD. Between the trimmed V and J ends, which lost 9 bases and 5 bases, there was a span of 16 bases. The CDR3 spans 13 residues. This chain's CDR3 is CATGPSGTHEQYF. The CDR3 coding sequence is TGTGCCACCGGGCCCTCAGGGACCCACGAGCAGTACTTC.

The sample holds many counts of this clonotype. The V call is TRBV2, the J call TRBJ1-1, with a possible D match to TRBD1 (6 bases). Germline CDR1 SNHLY, CDR2 FYNNEI. V was shortened by 6 bases and J by 5 bases, with 19 bases between the two germline ends. The CDR3 is made up of 15 amino acids. CDR3 nucleotides: TGTGCCAGCAGCCCTAACAGGGTTAAAGGGACTGAAGCTTTCTTT. This codes for CASSPNRVKGTEAFF.